This TCR beta chain was recovered during a study of cytomegalovirus exposure and HLA in healthy donors. Study-level points and caveats: Researchers reported in a later analysis that a missense DCLRE1C variant was tied to TCR beta V- and J-gene trimming. A cluster of highly shared sequence variants was likely a sequencing artifact.

With respect to this clone: Its cognate antigen is unknown.

Researchers ran the PCR with 60 Vbeta and 13 Jbeta primers. TCRdb's copy holds only in-frame clones and misses some; the assay was immunoSEQ multiplex PCR. The data contain approximately 160,000 clones, around two thirds of them singletons. CDR1 SGHTA and CDR2 FQGNSA come from the germline V gene. There are 12 residues in the CDR3. V was clipped by 5 bases and J by 10 bases, with 12 bases between them. This TCR derives from a man aged 45-60 years in good health and CMV-seronegative. V usage is TRBV7-2 and J usage is TRBJ2-1; D is perhaps TRBD2 (6 bases). Material for sequencing was PBMCs. The CDR3 spells CASSGTRWEQFF. As DNA, the CDR3 is TGTGCCAGCAGCGGGACTCGTTGGGAGCAGTTCTTC.